This T cell receptor beta chain originates from a study of T cells after yellow fever vaccination. On this clonotype itself: Being one base from a much bigger clone, this may be a read error.

A single record per CDR3 protein comes from TCRdb applying MiXCR to the 5' RACE reads. The sample yields tens of thousands of distinct CDR3 sequences, 6.5% seen once. Germline V gene sequence: CDR1 MDHEN, CDR2 SYDVKM. The CDR3 covers 13 residues. The J segment lost 9 bases and the V segment lost 6 bases, leaving 7 bases of the junction unmatched. Material: CD8+ T cells sorted from PBMCs, obtained approximately 47 days after the first yellow fever vaccination. The receptor was isolated from a man between 18 and 35 years old who received the YFV17D yellow fever vaccine. The chain employs TRBV28 and TRBJ2-1; 8 bases line up with TRBD1. CDR3 protein: CASSVTGVGEQFF. Here the CDR3 DNA reads TGTGCCAGCAGCGTGACAGGGGTGGGTGAGCAGTTCTTC.